Below, 29 T cell receptor beta chains from the same sample are listed, as sequenced in a study of blood T cells in healthy people across ages. For the second PCR, which ran for roughly 7 to 11 cycles, a sample-barcoded 5' primer and a J-beta primer mix were used. TCRdb fed the 5' RACE reads into MiXCR, producing one record per CDR3 protein. This sample carries some 1.4 million distinct CDR3 sequences, 35% to 45% of them seen once, and the ten largest clones take 7.9%. The sample taken for sequencing was blood. All receptors derive from a woman aged 18-35 years in good health.

The V call is TRBV5-1, the J call TRBJ1-1; D may be TRBD1 (5 bases). The CDR3 covers 13 residues. V lost 5 bases and J 2 bases, leaving 10 bases between the germline ends. Germline assignment: CDR1 SGHRS and CDR2 YFSETQ. Here the CDR3 DNA reads TGCGCCAGCAGGGGACTGAGAAACACTGAAGCTTTCTTT. The encoded protein is CASRGLRNTEAFF.

The sample holds one count of this clonotype. One end of the junction does not line up with germline, which may come from a read error. CDR3 region: CASSPEGRTPYNEQFF. The CDR3 DNA is TGTGCCAGCAGCCCTGAAGGCAGGACCCCCTACAATGAACAGTTCTTC. V is TRBV7-6 and J is TRBJ2-1; D is unclear. CDR3 length: 16 residues. Germline V gene sequence: CDR1 SGHVS, CDR2 FNYEAQ.

Concerning this clonotype: A much larger clone differs from this one at a single base, so this may be a read error. The chain links TRBV9 to TRBJ2-5; D is undetermined. The V gene's germline CDR1 is SGDLS and CDR2 YYNGEE. There are 14 residues in the CDR3. Here the CDR3 DNA reads TGTACCAGCAGCGTAGTCCCGTACCAAGAGACCCAGTACTTC. Encoded protein: CTSSVVPYQETQYF.

This chain links TRBV6-5 with TRBJ1-2; unclear D gene. Germline V gene lookup returns CDR1 MNHEY and CDR2 SVGAGI. Between the trimmed V and J ends, which lost 6 bases and 2 bases, there was a span of 13 bases. This CDR3 is 14 amino acids long. CDR3 protein: CASRAEWENYGYTF. CDR3 sequence (DNA): TGTGCCAGCAGGGCAGAATGGGAGAACTATGGCTACACCTTC.

The chain joins TRBV18 to TRBJ2-7; D is undetermined. There are 14 residues in the CDR3. The V end lost 2 bases, the J end lost 2 bases, and 10 bases lay between the germline ends. The germline V gene encodes CDR1 KGHSH and CDR2 LQKENI. This CDR3 is CASSPMTDAYEQYF. The CDR3 DNA reads TGTGCCAGCTCACCAATGACGGATGCCTACGAGCAGTACTTC.

The chain joins TRBV10-3 to TRBJ1-3, with a possible D match to TRBD1 (6 bases). Trimming removed 0 bases from V and 0 bases from J, with 9 bases in between. The germline V gene has CDR1 ENHRY and CDR2 SYGVKD. This CDR3 spans 16 amino acids. The CDR3 DNA reads as TGTGCCATCAGTGAGTCAGGCAGGGGCTCTGGAAACACCATATATTTT. Its protein product is CAISESGRGSGNTIYF.

The genes are TRBV2 and TRBJ1-2, with D maybe TRBD1 (5 bases). CDR1 SNHLY and CDR2 FYNNEI come from the germline V gene. V shed 7 bases and J shed 10 bases, with 16 bases lying between them. The CDR3 length is 12 residues. Here the CDR3 reads CASTGTAGSYTF. The CDR3 nucleotides are TGTGCCAGCACTGGGACCGCGGGGTCCTACACCTTC.

The chain is built from TRBV20-1 and TRBJ2-7, with 10 bases identical to TRBD2. The CDR3 has 19 residues. J lost 3 bases, V lost 2 bases, and 19 bases had no gene match. The V gene's germline CDR1 is DFQATT and CDR2 SNEGSKA (reference sequence). The CDR3 DNA is TGCAGTGCTAGACTAGGGGGGAGGACTAGCGGAATAGATTACTACGAGCAGTACTTC. Translation gives CSARLGGRTSGIDYYEQYF.

This chain joins TRBV7-8 and TRBJ2-7; D gene ambiguous. Germline CDR1 is SGHVS and CDR2 is FQNEAQ. This CDR3 has 14 residues. Between the trimmed V and J ends, which lost 5 bases and 1 base, there was a span of 12 bases. In DNA form, the CDR3 reads TGTGCCAGCAGCCCCTGGACCACATCCTACGAGCAGTACTTC. This translates into CASSPWTTSYEQYF.

This clonotype was counted only a few times. The V gene is TRBV5-1, the J gene TRBJ1-2; 12 bases agree with TRBD1. With 3 bases clipped from V and 6 bases from J, the junction kept 6 bases outside the gene matches. Germline CDR1 SGHRS, CDR2 YFSETQ. The CDR3 is 15 amino acids. CDR3 amino acids: CASSSGQGARDGYTF. For the CDR3, the DNA is TGCGCCAGCAGCTCGGGACAGGGGGCTAGGGATGGCTACACCTTC.

This clonotype was seen only a few times. The V call is TRBV2, the J call TRBJ2-7, with 9 bases identical to TRBD1. The CDR3 is 14 amino acids. The germline CDR1 and CDR2 sequences are SNHLY and FYNNEI. V trimming: 6 bases; J trimming: 4 bases; junction bases outside the gene matches: 7. CDR3 protein: CASRKQGAFYEQYF. In nucleotides, the CDR3 is TGTGCCAGCAGAAAACAGGGGGCGTTTTACGAGCAGTACTTC.

This clonotype has more than one count but fewer than ten. The J gene is TRBJ2-7, the V gene TRBV27; 13 bases map to TRBD2. CDR3 size: 15 residues. The V gene end was trimmed by 4 bases and the J gene end by 2 bases; junction bases not matched to a gene: 2. Germline V CDR1 and CDR2: MNHEY, SMNVEV (reference sequence). This CDR3 reads CASSSTSGGAYEQYF. The DNA for the CDR3 is TGTGCCAGCAGTTCCACTAGCGGGGGGGCCTACGAGCAGTACTTC.

Written as DNA, the CDR3 is TGTGCCATCAGTGAGGATACTATGGACAATGAGCAGTTCTTC. Amino acid sequence: CAISEDTMDNEQFF. The J gene is TRBJ2-1, the V gene TRBV10-3; D is undetermined. The germline V gene has CDR1 ENHRY and CDR2 SYGVKD. The CDR3 spans 14 residues. Trimming removed 2 bases at V and 5 bases at J, with 10 bases between.

Ten or more counts support this clonotype. The chain links TRBV2 to TRBJ2-7; D not resolved. Germline V gene data show CDR1 as SNHLY and CDR2 as FYNNEI. The CDR3 has 10 amino acids. The V gene lost 6 bases and the J gene lost 2 bases, with 2 bases spanning the gap. The CDR3 nucleotides read TGTGCCAGCAGGGCCTACGAGCAGTACTTC. This codes for CASRAYEQYF.

V is TRBV6-1 and J is TRBJ1-2; D perhaps matches TRBD1 (6 bases). V was shortened by 5 bases and J by 0 bases, with 19 bases between the two germline ends. The CDR3 is 17 residues long. Germline V gives CDR1 MNHNS, CDR2 SASEGT. The CDR3 is CASSPREGGPTNYGYTF. Here the CDR3 DNA reads TGTGCCAGCAGTCCCCGGGAGGGGGGCCCCACTAACTATGGCTACACCTTC.

This clonotype was found once. The chain is built from TRBV20-1 and TRBJ2-4; perhaps TRBD2 as D (5 bases). Trimming took 3 bases from V and 13 from J, leaving 25 bases between them. In germline, CDR1 is DFQATT, CDR2 SNEGSKA (reference sequence). The CDR3 is 15 amino acids. The CDR3 DNA reads as TGCAGTGCTAGTCCGAGGAGGATAAATTACAATGAGCAGTACTTC. This translates into CSASPRRINYNEQYF.

This chain's CDR3 is CASSERQTPSYEQYF. As DNA, the CDR3 is TGTGCCAGCAGTGAGAGACAGACGCCCTCCTACGAGCAGTACTTC. The chain uses TRBV2 and TRBJ2-7; possibly TRBD1 for D (5 bases). The CDR3 loop spans 15 amino acids. Looked up from germline, CDR1 is SNHLY and CDR2 is FYNNEI. The V end lost 3 bases, the J end lost 0 bases, and 12 bases lay between the germline ends.

V is TRBV4-1 and J is TRBJ2-1, with D perhaps matching TRBD2 (6 bases). CDR3 length: 14 residues. Trimming shortened V by 0 bases and J by 13 bases, and 16 bases separated the two germline ends. Germline assignment: CDR1 MGHRA and CDR2 YSYEKL. The CDR3 nucleotides are TGCGCCAGCAGCCAAGATGAAGCGGGCAGATCCCAGTTCTTC. Its protein product is CASSQDEAGRSQFF.

In its sample, this clonotype was seen a few times. V usage is TRBV7-2 and J usage is TRBJ2-1; TRBD1 matches at 8 bases. CDR3 length: 12 amino acids. Germline trimming cut 8 bases from V and 7 bases from J; bases unmatched to any gene: 4. Germline CDR1 reads SGHTA; CDR2 reads FQGNSA. The CDR3 nucleotides read TGTGCCAGCCGACAGGGGTTGAATGAGCAGTTCTTC. It translates to CASRQGLNEQFF.

The chain is built from TRBV7-2 and TRBJ2-7, with D possibly being TRBD2 (6 bases). Trimming removed 0 bases at V and 3 bases at J, with 12 bases between. This CDR3 region has 15 residues. The germline CDR1 and CDR2 sequences are SGHTA and FQGNSA. The CDR3: CASSLAAGPHYEQYF. The CDR3 region has the DNA TGTGCCAGCAGCTTAGCTGCGGGACCCCACTACGAGCAGTACTTC.

The chain joins TRBV2 to TRBJ2-3; tentatively, D is TRBD1 or TRBD2 (5 bases each). The CDR3 has 15 amino acids. Germline CDR1 is SNHLY and CDR2 is FYNNEI. V was cut by 4 bases and J by 1 base, with 12 bases left in between. The CDR3 loop is CASSGRDGGTDTQYF. CDR3 coding DNA: TGTGCCAGCAGTGGTCGGGACGGGGGCACAGATACGCAGTATTTT.

The chain couples TRBV20-1 to TRBJ2-3; D may be TRBD1 (5 bases). This CDR3 comprises 13 residues. V was trimmed by 5 bases and J by 1 base, leaving 10 bases between them. CDR1 and CDR2 (germline): DFQATT, SNEGSKA (reference sequence). The CDR3 DNA sequence: TGCAGTGCTCCTGGGGCGGGCACAGATACGCAGTATTTT. It translates to CSAPGAGTDTQYF.

The chain couples TRBV20-1 to TRBJ2-7; D is undetermined. This CDR3 is built from 15 residues. V lost 4 bases, J lost 0 bases, and 16 bases lay in between. Germline V gives CDR1 DFQATT, CDR2 SNEGSKA (reference sequence). CDR3 amino acids: CSATHSEAYSYEQYF. Here the CDR3 DNA reads TGCAGTGCTACCCACTCGGAAGCTTACTCCTACGAGCAGTACTTC.

This clonotype was seen ten or more times. The chain carries TRBV14 and TRBJ2-3; the D gene could be TRBD1 or TRBD2 (6 bases each). Germline V gene lookup returns CDR1 SGHDN and CDR2 FVKESK. CDR3 length: 14 amino acids. V was shortened by 0 bases and J by 5 bases, with 9 bases between the two germline ends. The CDR3 sequence is CASSQERGQDTQYF. Here the CDR3 DNA reads TGTGCCAGCAGCCAAGAACGGGGGCAAGATACGCAGTATTTT.

This clonotype was counted once. The chain is built from TRBV9 and TRBJ2-1, with 10 bases lining up with TRBD2. TRBJ2-7 matches the DNA end more closely, so the J call is doubtful. The CDR3 runs to 16 residues. Germline lookup yields CDR1 SGDLS and CDR2 YYNGEE. This CDR3 reads CASSVASSGRGYEQYF. The DNA of the CDR3 is TGTGCCAGCAGCGTAGCCTCTAGCGGGAGAGGGTATGAGCAGTACTTC.

The CDR3 nucleotides are TGTGCCACCAGCGGGTCGATCCCAGATACGCAGTATTTT. As protein: CATSGSIPDTQYF. The V call is TRBV15, the J call TRBJ2-3; no clear D. Trimming removed 5 bases from V and 4 bases from J, with 10 bases in between. Germline CDR1 LNHNV, CDR2 YYDKDF (reference sequence). This CDR3 spans 13 amino acids.

There are a few counts of this clonotype. The chain employs TRBV6-6 and TRBJ1-5, with D perhaps TRBD1 (5 bases). The germline gives CDR1 MNHNY, CDR2 SVGAGI (reference sequence). The ends were cut back, 3 bases at V and 1 base at J, with 13 bases in the middle. CDR3 length: 16 residues. The CDR3 reads CASSYYGRDSNQPQHF. Written as DNA, the CDR3 is TGTGCCAGCAGTTATTATGGCAGGGACAGCAATCAGCCCCAGCATTTT.

The rearrangement uses TRBV28 and TRBJ2-3; D is perhaps TRBD2 (7 bases). The CDR3 runs 15 residues. Germline V lookup: CDR1 MDHEN, CDR2 SYDVKM. V dropped 4 bases and J dropped 5 bases, with 16 bases sitting between them. CDR3 sequence reads: CASSSQRGARDTQYF. The CDR3 DNA follows: TGTGCCAGCAGTTCCCAACGGGGGGCGAGAGATACGCAGTATTTT.

The rearrangement uses TRBV15 and TRBJ2-7; no definite D call. The J call is uncertain, as TRBJ2-5 better fits the DNA end. Germline V gene sequence: CDR1 LNHNV, CDR2 YYDKDF (reference sequence). This CDR3 has 11 residues. The CDR3 coding sequence is TGTGCCACCAGCAGAGTGGGGACCCAGTACTTC. Protein product: CATSRVGTQYF.